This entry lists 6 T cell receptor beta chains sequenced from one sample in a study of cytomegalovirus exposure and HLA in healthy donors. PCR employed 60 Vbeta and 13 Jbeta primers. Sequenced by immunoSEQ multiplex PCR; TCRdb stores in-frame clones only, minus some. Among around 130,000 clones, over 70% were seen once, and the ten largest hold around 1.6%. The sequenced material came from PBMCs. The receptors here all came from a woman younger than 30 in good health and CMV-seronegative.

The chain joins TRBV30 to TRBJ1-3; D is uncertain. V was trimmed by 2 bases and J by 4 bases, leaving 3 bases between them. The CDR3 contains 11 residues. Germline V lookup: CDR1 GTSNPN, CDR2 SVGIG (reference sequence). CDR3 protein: CAWSPGNTIYF. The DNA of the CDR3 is TGTGCCTGGAGTCCAGGAAACACCATATATTTT.

The CDR3 reads CASSYSRGQRFGYTF. DNA of the CDR3: TGTGCCAGCAGTTACTCCCGAGGGCAGCGATTCGGCTACACCTTC. The V gene is TRBV6-5, the J gene TRBJ1-2; unclear D gene. Germline V lookup: CDR1 MNHEY, CDR2 SVGAGI. Trimming removed 0 bases from V and 8 bases from J, with 16 bases in between. This CDR3 has 15 amino acids.

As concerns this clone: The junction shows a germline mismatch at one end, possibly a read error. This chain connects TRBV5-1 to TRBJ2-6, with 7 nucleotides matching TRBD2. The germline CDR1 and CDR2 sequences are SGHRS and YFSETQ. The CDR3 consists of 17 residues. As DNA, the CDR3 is TGCGCCAGCAGCTTGGCACTGGGAGGGGCTGGGGCCAACGGCCTGACTTTC. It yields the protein CASSLALGGAGANGLTF.

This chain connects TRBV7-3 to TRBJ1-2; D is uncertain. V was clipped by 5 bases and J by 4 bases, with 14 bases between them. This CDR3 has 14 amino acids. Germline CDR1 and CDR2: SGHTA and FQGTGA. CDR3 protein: CASSQSVQLYGYTF. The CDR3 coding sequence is TGTGCCAGCAGCCAGAGCGTGCAGCTCTATGGCTACACCTTC.

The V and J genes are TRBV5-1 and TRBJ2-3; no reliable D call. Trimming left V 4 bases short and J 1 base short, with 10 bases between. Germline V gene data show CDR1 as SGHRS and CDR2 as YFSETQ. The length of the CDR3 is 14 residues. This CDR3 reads CASSPPVGTDTQYF. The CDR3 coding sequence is TGCGCCAGCAGCCCCCCCGTAGGCACAGATACGCAGTATTTT.

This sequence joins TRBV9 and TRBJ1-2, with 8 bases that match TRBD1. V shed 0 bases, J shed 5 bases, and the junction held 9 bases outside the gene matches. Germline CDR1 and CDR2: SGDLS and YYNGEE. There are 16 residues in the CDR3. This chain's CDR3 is CASSVDNWTGLYGYTF. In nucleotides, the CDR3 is TGTGCCAGCAGCGTAGATAATTGGACAGGGCTTTATGGCTACACCTTC.